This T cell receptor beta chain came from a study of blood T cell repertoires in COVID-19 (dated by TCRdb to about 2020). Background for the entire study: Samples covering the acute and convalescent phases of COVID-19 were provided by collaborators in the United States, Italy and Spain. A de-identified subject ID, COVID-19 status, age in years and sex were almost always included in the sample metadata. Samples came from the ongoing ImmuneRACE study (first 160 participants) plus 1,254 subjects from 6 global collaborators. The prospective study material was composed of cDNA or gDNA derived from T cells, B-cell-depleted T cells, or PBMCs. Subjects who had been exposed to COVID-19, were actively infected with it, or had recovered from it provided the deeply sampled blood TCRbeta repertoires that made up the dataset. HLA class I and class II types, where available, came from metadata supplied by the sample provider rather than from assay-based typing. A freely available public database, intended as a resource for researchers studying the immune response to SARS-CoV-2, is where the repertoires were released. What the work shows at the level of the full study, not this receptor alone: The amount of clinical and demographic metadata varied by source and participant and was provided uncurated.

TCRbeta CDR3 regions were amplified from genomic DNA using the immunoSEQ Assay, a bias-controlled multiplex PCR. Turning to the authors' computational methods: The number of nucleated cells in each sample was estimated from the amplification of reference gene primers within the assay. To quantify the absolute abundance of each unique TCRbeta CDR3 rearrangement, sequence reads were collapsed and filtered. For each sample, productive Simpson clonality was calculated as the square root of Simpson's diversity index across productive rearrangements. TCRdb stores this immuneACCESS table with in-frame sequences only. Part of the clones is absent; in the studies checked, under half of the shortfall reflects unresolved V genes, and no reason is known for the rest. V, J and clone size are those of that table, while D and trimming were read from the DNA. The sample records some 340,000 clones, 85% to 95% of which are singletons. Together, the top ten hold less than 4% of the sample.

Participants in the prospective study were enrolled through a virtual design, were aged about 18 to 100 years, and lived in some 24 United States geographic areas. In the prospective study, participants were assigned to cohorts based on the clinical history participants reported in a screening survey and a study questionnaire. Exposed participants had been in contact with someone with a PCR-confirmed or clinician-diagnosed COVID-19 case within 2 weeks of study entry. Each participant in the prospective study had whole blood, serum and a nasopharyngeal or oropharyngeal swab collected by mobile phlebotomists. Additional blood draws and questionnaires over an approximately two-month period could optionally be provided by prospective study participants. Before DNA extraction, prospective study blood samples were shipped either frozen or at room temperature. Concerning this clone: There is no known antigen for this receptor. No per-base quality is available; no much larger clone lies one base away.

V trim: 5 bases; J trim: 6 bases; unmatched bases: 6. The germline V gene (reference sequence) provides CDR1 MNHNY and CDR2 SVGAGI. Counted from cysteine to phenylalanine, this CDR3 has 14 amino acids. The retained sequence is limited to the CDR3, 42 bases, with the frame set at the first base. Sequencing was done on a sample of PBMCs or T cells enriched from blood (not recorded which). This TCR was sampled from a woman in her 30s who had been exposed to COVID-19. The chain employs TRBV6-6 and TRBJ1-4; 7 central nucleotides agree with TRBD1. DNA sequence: TGTGCCAGCAGTCCGACAGGGACTGATGAAAAACTGTTTTTT. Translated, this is CASSPTGTDEKLFF.